This T cell receptor (beta chain) was recovered during a study of blood T cells in healthy people across ages. The use of a sample-barcoded 5' primer and a J-beta primer mix characterized a second PCR of about 7 to 12 cycles. TCRdb re-analysed the 5' RACE reads in MiXCR, keeping a single row per CDR3 protein. In the table there are under 2,000,000 distinct CDR3 sequences, 40% to 55% of which are singletons. The germline V gene has CDR1 SGHVS and CDR2 FNYEAQ. The CDR3 is 16 residues long. V was shortened by 1 base and J by 12 bases, with 21 bases between the two germline ends. Sequencing was carried out using blood. The receptor's source is a middle-aged woman in good health. The chain couples TRBV7-6 to TRBJ1-4; D possibly corresponds to TRBD1 (5 bases). For the CDR3, the DNA is TGTGCCAGCAGCTTAGTTGGGACCTCTGCTAAACTGGAACTGTTTTTT. It specifies CASSLVGTSAKLELFF. Supplemented by reference TRBV7-6 and TRBJ1-4, the full variable domain reads GAGVSQSPRYKVTKRGQDVALRCDPISGHVSLYWYRQALGQGPEFLTYFNYEAQQDKSGLPNDRFSAERPEGSISTLTIQRTEQRDSAMYRCASSLVGTSAKLELFFGSGTQLSVL.